Sequencing of this T cell receptor beta chain was carried out in a study of blood T cell repertoires in COVID-19. This CDR3 is 15 amino acids long. In germline, CDR1 is SGHAT, CDR2 FQNNGV. V lost 2 bases and J lost 5; bases outside the gene matches: 8. Profiling relied on immunoSEQ multiplex PCR, and the TCRdb table lists in-frame clones only, not all of them. The sample holds about 55,000 clones; 75% to 90% are singletons and the top ten take approximately 15%. The rearrangement joins TRBV11-2 to TRBJ1-1; 7 positions agree with TRBD1. This sequence originates from a human donor in a cohort sampled during active COVID-19. Input material: peripheral blood. In DNA, the CDR3 is TGTGCCAGCAGCTTATTACAGGGGCAGGGGACTGAAGCTTTCTTT. Translating gives CASSLLQGQGTEAFF.